What follows are 11 T cell receptor beta chains derived from one specimen sequenced in a study of T cells after posttransplantation cyclophosphamide. Clones were read by immunoSEQ multiplex PCR, and TCRdb kept only the in-frame ones, dropping some. Sampling found under 50,000 clones, none seen once. Input material: PBMCs. Receptor source: a woman in her 50s in good health and a related stem cell transplant donor.

The V and J genes are TRBV23-1 and TRBJ1-5, with D tentatively TRBD1 (5 bases). TRBV23-1 qualifies as an ORF whose function is uncertain. Trimming removed 2 bases from V and 2 bases from J, with 13 bases in between. The length of the CDR3 is 16 residues. For the CDR3, the DNA is TGCGCCAGCAGTCAAAAAGAGATAGGGGGCAATCAGCCCCAGCATTTT. The encoded protein is CASSQKEIGGNQPQHF.

This clone was seen at least ten times. The rearrangement links TRBV5-1 to TRBJ2-2; tentatively, D is TRBD2 (6 bases). The CDR3 covers 15 residues. Germline-derived CDR1 and CDR2 are SGHRS and YFSETQ. The V end was cut by 0 bases, the J end by 2 bases, with 8 bases between. The CDR3 DNA follows: TGCGCCAGCAGCTTGGGGCGGGGTAACACCGGGGAGCTGTTTTTT. Translating it yields CASSLGRGNTGELFF.

In this sample, this clone turned up many times. The rearrangement uses TRBV2 and TRBJ2-5, with D possibly matching TRBD1 (6 bases). The V and J ends lost 8 bases and 6 bases respectively, with 16 bases between them. Germline V lookup: CDR1 SNHLY, CDR2 FYNNEI. This CDR3 comprises 13 residues. In nucleotides, the CDR3 is TGTGCCAGCGCTCGGGACACTTGGCAGACCCAGTACTTC. This gives the protein CASARDTWQTQYF.

This clone was detected a few times. Other nucleotide sequences from this sample produce the same CDR3. This chain links TRBV28 with TRBJ2-7, with 8 nucleotides matching TRBD1. Germline V lookup: CDR1 MDHEN, CDR2 SYDVKM. J gave up 4 bases and V 3 bases, and 8 bases lay outside the gene matches. This CDR3 comprises 15 residues. The CDR3 DNA follows: TGTGCCAGCAGTTTGTCTGCAGGGGGCAGTTACGAGCAGTACTTC. Amino acids: CASSLSAGGSYEQYF.

This clone appeared many times. DNA of the CDR3: TGTGCCAGCAGTTTCGGTGGCACTGAAGCTTTCTTT. Translated, it gives CASSFGGTEAFF. V usage is TRBV28 and J usage is TRBJ1-1; D gene ambiguous. CDR3 length: 12 amino acids. V was pared by 3 bases and J by 4 bases, with 6 bases between. The germline V gene encodes CDR1 MDHEN and CDR2 SYDVKM.

This clone was seen ten or more times. The chain has TRBV27 and TRBJ2-7; tentative D call: TRBD1 (6 bases). CDR1 MNHEY and CDR2 SMNVEV come from the germline V gene (reference sequence). Trimming pared 6 bases from V and 2 bases from J, leaving 11 bases between. This CDR3 has 13 amino acids. CDR3 bases: TGTGCCAGCAGAGGACAGAGTACCTACGAGCAGTACTTC. Translation gives CASRGQSTYEQYF.

The table lists this clone with many counts. This chain connects TRBV18 to TRBJ2-1, with D perhaps matching TRBD1 (5 bases). CDR1 and CDR2 from the germline V gene are KGHSH and LQKENI. V was clipped by 0 bases and J by 3 bases, with 12 bases between them. CDR3 length: 16 amino acids. CDR3 bases: TGTGCCAGCTCACCACCGGTGGGGCCAAGCTACAATGAGCAGTTCTTC. This gives the protein CASSPPVGPSYNEQFF.

This clone was recorded many times. V is TRBV19 and J is TRBJ2-3; the D is unclear. Deletions cut 7 bases from V and 4 bases from J, with 15 bases between. This CDR3 comprises 14 residues. Germline CDR1 is LNHDA and CDR2 is SQIVND (reference sequence). The CDR3 DNA reads TGTGCCAGTAATGGGCAGATCGCCCCAGATACGCAGTATTTT. Protein product: CASNGQIAPDTQYF. Full variable domain (missing parts from reference TRBV19 and TRBJ2-3): DGGITQSPKYLFRKEGQNVTLSCEQNLNHDAMYWYRQDPGQGLRLIYYSQIVNDFQKGDIAEGYSVSREKKESFPLTVTSAQKNPTAFYLCASNGQIAPDTQYFGPGTRLTVL.

At least ten counts were recorded for this clone. The chain combines TRBV5-1 with TRBJ1-2, with 11 bases matching TRBD1. Germline-derived CDR1 and CDR2 are SGHRS and YFSETQ. Trimming removed 0 bases from V and 5 bases from J; junction bases left unmatched: 6. This CDR3 region has 16 residues. CDR3 nucleotides: TGCGCCAGCAGCTTGGCCGGGACAGGGGGAATATATGGCTACACCTTC. Translating gives CASSLAGTGGIYGYTF. Full variable domain (rest looked up from reference TRBV5-1 and TRBJ1-2): KAGVTQTPRYLIKTRGQQVTLSCSPISGHRSVSWYQQTPGQGLQFLFEYFSETQRNKGNFPGRFSGRQFSNSRSEMNVSTLELGDSALYLCASSLAGTGGIYGYTFGSGTRLTVV.

This clone came up many times. The rearrangement uses TRBV6-6 and TRBJ2-5, with a possible D match to TRBD2 (6 bases). The ends were cut back, 2 bases at V and 4 bases at J, with 11 bases in the middle. The CDR3 has 14 residues. The germline gives CDR1 MNHNY, CDR2 SVGAGI (reference sequence). In DNA form, the CDR3 reads TGTGCCAGCAGTTACGGGGGGATTAGAGAGACCCAGTACTTC. It yields the protein CASSYGGIRETQYF.

This clone was detected ten times or more. The V gene is TRBV5-1, the J gene TRBJ2-2, with D possibly matching TRBD1 (6 bases). Germline V lookup: CDR1 SGHRS, CDR2 YFSETQ. V lost 0 bases and J 6 bases, leaving 15 bases between the germline ends. The CDR3 contains 16 residues. The CDR3 sequence is CASSLDRVFVSGELFF. The DNA of the CDR3 is TGCGCCAGCAGCTTGGACAGGGTTTTTGTGTCCGGGGAGCTGTTTTTT.